The present TCR beta chain was sequenced within a study of cytomegalovirus exposure and HLA in healthy donors. Points from the study as a whole: The authors listed approximately 160 TCR beta chains as cytomegalovirus-associated.

Primers: 60 Vbeta forward and 13 Jbeta reverse. The method was immunoSEQ multiplex PCR; TCRdb's version includes in-frame clones alone and lacks a portion of them. The sample holds 85,000 to 100,000 clones; around four fifths are singletons and the top ten take less than 9.5%. With regard to this clone: Its specificity is not known.

This TCR came from a man aged 50-59 years in good health and CMV-seropositive. The material sequenced was PBMCs.

CDR3 in DNA: TGTGCCAGCAGCTTTATCTTAGATGCCGGGGAGCTGTTTTTT. Its translation: CASSFILDAGELFF. This chain connects TRBV11-2 to TRBJ2-2; no definite D call. In germline, CDR1 is SGHAT, CDR2 FQNNGV. V was cut by 3 bases and J by 6 bases, with 11 bases left in between. CDR3 length: 14 residues. Supplemented by reference TRBV11-2 and TRBJ2-2, the full variable domain reads EAGVAQSPRYKIIEKRQSVAFWCNPISGHATLYWYQQILGQGPKLLIQFQNNGVVDDSQLPKDRFSAERLKGVDSTLKIQPAKLEDSAVYLCASSFILDAGELFFGEGSRLTVL.